The present TCR beta chain was sequenced within a study of blood T cell repertoires in COVID-19. Recruitment covered roughly 24 US areas and drew participants whose ages spanned roughly 18 to 100 years. Assignment of participants to cohorts was predicated upon participant-reported clinical history. The CDR3 length is 14 residues. Germline loops: CDR1 SGDLS, CDR2 YYNGEE. V was pared by 4 bases and J by 7 bases, with 3 bases of the junction left unmatched. Libraries were prepared by immunoSEQ multiplex PCR; TCRdb keeps only in-frame clonotypes and omits some of them. Among 200,000 to 250,000 clones listed, approximately 86% were seen once.

The sequencing sample was made of PBMCs or T cells enriched from blood (not recorded which). The clonotype was recovered from a woman in her thirties or forties with acute COVID-19. This chain uses TRBV9 with TRBJ1-6, with 9 bases identical to TRBD1. The CDR3 DNA reads TGTGCCAGCAGCTACGGGACAGGGAATTCACCCCTCCACTTT. Amino acid sequence: CASSYGTGNSPLHF.